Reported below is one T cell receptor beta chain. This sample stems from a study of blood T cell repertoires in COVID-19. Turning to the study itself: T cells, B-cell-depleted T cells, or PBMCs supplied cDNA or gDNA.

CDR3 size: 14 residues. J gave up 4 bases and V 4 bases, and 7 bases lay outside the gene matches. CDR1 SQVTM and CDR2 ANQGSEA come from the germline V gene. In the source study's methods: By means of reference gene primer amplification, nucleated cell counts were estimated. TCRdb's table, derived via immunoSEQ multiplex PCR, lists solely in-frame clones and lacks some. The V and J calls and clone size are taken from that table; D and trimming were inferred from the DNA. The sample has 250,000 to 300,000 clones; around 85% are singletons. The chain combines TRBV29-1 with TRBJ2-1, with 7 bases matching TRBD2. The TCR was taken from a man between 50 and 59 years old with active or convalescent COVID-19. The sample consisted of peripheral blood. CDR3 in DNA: TGCAGCGTTGTCCCGGGAGGACAATACAATGAGCAGTTCTTC. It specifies CSVVPGGQYNEQFF.